Sequencing of this T cell receptor beta chain was carried out in a study of Tregs in tolerant kidney transplant recipients. The protocol was immunoSEQ multiplex PCR, while the TCRdb copy is restricted to in-frame clones and leaves out a portion. The sample yields about 55,000 clones, about 91% seen once. Study findings and constraints: Tregs expanded with activated donor B cells seemed most donor-specific. Biological reproducibility was not directly addressed, but technical replication error appeared minimal.

Related graft donors supplied nonmyeloablative bone marrow transplants, and mixed chimerism was transient. CD4+CD25+CD127- Tregs, CD4+CD25- non-Tregs, CD4 and CD8 cells were sorted. This CDR3 is built from 15 residues. V was cut by 2 bases and J by 0 bases, with 8 bases left in between. Germline V gene data show CDR1 as LNHDA and CDR2 as SQIVND (reference sequence). This clone was found once. Its matching antigen is unknown. The receptor was derived from a human patient who received a combined kidney and bone marrow transplant. The T cells may come from the graft donor. This specimen consisted of CD8+ T cells from blood (PBMCs), obtained 24 months after the transplant. The V call is TRBV19, the J call TRBJ2-1; perhaps TRBD1 as D (6 bases). CDR3 nucleotides: TGTGCCAGTAGTATAACAGGGAGCTCCTACAATGAGCAGTTCTTC. This codes for CASSITGSSYNEQFF.